This TCR beta chain was identified in a study of shared clonotypes between healthy human individuals. Turning to the study itself: CD8 memory received one plate per donor, CD8 naive two, CD4 memory three and CD4 naive three.

Germline loops: CDR1 SGHRS, CDR2 YFSETQ. The CDR3 totals 17 residues. Trimming shortened V by 4 bases and J by 0 bases, and 14 bases separated the two germline ends. Regarding this clone: Its antigen is not known.

Notes on the study in general: Rarefaction gave evidence that sorted-subset sequencing remained incomplete despite large depth.

Profiling relied on immunoSEQ multiplex PCR, and the TCRdb table lists in-frame clones only, not all of them. The sample has a few million clones; more than 85% are singletons. The TCR comes from a young man in good health. Some clones in this sample may be carry-over from other donors' samples. Sequenced input: naive CD4+ T cells from PBMCs. This sample's subset: CD45RA+ positively selected. The chain links TRBV5-1 to TRBJ2-6; weak D call: TRBD1 (5 bases). This chain's CDR3 is CASSAGHRYSGANVLTF. For the CDR3, the DNA is TGCGCCAGCAGCGCCGGACACCGCTACTCTGGGGCCAACGTCCTGACTTTC.